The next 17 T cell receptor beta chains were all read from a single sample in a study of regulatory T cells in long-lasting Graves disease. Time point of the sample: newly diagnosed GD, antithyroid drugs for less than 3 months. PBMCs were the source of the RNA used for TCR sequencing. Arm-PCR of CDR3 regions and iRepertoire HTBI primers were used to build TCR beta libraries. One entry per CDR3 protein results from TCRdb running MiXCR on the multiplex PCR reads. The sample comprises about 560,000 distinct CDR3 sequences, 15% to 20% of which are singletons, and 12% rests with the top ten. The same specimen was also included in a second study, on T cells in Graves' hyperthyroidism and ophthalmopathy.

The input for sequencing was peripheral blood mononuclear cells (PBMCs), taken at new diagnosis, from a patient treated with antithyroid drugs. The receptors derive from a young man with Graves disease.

CDR3 in DNA: TGCGCCAGTAACCATTTCGGGACTAGCGAAAACACAGATACGCAGTATTTT. Its protein product is CASNHFGTSENTDTQYF. The V gene is TRBV5-1, the J gene TRBJ2-3; TRBD2 matches 10 bases. V was pared by 8 bases and J by 2 bases, with 14 bases of the junction left unmatched. Germline V gives CDR1 SGHRS, CDR2 YFSETQ. The CDR3 spans 17 residues.

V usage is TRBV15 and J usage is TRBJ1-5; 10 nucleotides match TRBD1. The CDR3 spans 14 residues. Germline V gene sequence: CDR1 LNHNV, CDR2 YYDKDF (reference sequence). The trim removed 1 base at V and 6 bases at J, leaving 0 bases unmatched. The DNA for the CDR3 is TGTGCCACCAGCAGAGGACAGGGGGCTCAGCCCCAGCATTTT. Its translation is CATSRGQGAQPQHF.

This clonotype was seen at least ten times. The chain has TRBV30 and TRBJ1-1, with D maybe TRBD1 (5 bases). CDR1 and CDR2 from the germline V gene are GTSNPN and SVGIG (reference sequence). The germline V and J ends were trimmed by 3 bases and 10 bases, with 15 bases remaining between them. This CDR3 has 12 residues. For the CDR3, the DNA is TGTGCCTGGAGGCCGGGGCCGGGGAGAGCTTTCTTT. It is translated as CAWRPGPGRAFF.

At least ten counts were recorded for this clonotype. In DNA form, the CDR3 reads TGTGCCAGCAGCAGAGGACTCCCTGTAGGTGAAAAACTGTTTTTT. Translated: CASSRGLPVGEKLFF. The J gene is TRBJ1-4, the V gene TRBV12-3 or TRBV12-4, with unresolved D. CDR3 length: 15 residues. V was trimmed by 6 bases and J by 7 bases, leaving 18 bases between them.

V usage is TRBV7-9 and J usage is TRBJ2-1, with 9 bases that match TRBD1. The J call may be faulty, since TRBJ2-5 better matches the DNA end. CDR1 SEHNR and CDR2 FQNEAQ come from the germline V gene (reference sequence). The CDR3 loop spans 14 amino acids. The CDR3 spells CASSSRQGGGTQYF. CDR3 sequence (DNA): TGTGCCAGCAGCTCGAGACAGGGGGGAGGGACCCAGTACTTC.

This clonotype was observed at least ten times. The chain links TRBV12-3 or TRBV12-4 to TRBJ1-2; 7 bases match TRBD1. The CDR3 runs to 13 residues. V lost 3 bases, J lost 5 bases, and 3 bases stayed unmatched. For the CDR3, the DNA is TGTGCCAGCAGTTTCGACAGGGTGTATGGCTACACCTTC. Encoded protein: CASSFDRVYGYTF.

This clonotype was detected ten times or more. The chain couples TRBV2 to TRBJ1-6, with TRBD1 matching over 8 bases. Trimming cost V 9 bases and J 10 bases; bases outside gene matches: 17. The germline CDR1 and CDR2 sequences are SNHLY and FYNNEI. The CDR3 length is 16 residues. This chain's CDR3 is CARGQNDGTGGSPLHF. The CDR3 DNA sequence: TGTGCCAGGGGGCAAAACGACGGGACAGGAGGATCACCCCTCCACTTT.

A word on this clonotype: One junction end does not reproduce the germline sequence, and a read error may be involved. In DNA form, the CDR3 reads TGTGCCGGCAGCAGCCCTCGGGACTATAGCACAGATACGCAGTATTTT. Translating it yields CAGSSPRDYSTDTQYF. The rearrangement joins TRBV11-2 to TRBJ2-3, with 7 bases lining up with TRBD2. This CDR3 has 16 amino acids. In germline, CDR1 is SGHAT, CDR2 FQNNGV.

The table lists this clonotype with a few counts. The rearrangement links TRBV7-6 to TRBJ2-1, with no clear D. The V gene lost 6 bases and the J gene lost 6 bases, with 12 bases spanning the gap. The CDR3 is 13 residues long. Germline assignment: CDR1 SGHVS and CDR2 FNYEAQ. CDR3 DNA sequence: TGTGCCAGCAGGGGTCGCGGCCCCAATGAGCAGTTCTTC. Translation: CASRGRGPNEQFF.

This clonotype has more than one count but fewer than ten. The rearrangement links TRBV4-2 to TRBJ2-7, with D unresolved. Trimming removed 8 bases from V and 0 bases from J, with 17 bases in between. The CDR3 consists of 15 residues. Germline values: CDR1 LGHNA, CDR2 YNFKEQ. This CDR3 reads CASSLYRNPSYEQYF. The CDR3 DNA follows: TGTGCCAGCTCCCTTTACCGGAACCCCTCCTACGAGCAGTACTTC.

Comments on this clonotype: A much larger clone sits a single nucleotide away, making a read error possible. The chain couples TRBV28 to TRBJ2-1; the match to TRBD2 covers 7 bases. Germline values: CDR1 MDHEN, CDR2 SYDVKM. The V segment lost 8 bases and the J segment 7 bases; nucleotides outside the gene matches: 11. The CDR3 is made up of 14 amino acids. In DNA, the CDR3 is TGTGCCAGCGAGGGAGGGCCGGGGGTGAATGAGCAGTTCTTC. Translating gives CASEGGPGVNEQFF.

This CDR3 reads CASSLGTLAAGGNEQFF. The CDR3 DNA reads as TGTGCCAGCAGCTTAGGGACCCTAGCGGCAGGGGGCAATGAGCAGTTCTTC. The chain couples TRBV7-3 to TRBJ2-1; D may be TRBD1 or TRBD2 (7 bases each). V lost 2 bases and J lost 6, with 20 bases in between. CDR1 and CDR2 from the germline V gene are SGHTA and FQGTGA. This CDR3 has 17 amino acids.

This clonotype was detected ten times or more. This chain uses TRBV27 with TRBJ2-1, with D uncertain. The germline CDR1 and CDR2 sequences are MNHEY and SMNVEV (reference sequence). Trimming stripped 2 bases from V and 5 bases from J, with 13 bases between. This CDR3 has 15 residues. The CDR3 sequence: CASSLEGLRNNEQFF. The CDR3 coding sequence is TGTGCCAGCAGTTTAGAAGGCCTAAGAAACAATGAGCAGTTCTTC.

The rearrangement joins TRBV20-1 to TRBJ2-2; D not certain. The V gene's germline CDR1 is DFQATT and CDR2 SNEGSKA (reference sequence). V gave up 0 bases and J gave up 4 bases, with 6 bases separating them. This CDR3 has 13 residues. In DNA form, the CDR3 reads TGCAGTGCTAGAGATATCGCCACCGGGGAGCTGTTTTTT. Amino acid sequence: CSARDIATGELFF.

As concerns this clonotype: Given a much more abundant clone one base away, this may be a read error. This CDR3 is CASSLAPTGTNSVSETQYF. The CDR3, as DNA: TGTGCCAGCAGCTTAGCCCCCACCGGGACTAACTCCGTTTCGGAGACCCAGTACTTC. The gene calls are TRBV7-2 and TRBJ2-5; 7 bases fit TRBD2. The CDR3 contains 19 residues. CDR1 and CDR2 (germline): SGHTA, FQGNSA. V trimming: 0 bases; J trimming: 5 bases; junction bases outside the gene matches: 18.

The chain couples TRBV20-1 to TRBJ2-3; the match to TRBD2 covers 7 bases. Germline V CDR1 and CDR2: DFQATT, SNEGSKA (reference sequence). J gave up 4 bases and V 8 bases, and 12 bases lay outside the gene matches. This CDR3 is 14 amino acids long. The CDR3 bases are TGCAGTCCCCGGGGAGGGAGGAGTGCAGATACGCAGTATTTT. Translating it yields CSPRGGRSADTQYF.

CDR3 bases: TGTGCCAGCAGTTTAGCACCCCGGGGCTCCCGGCGGTCTCAGCCCCAGCATTTT. This sequence encodes CASSLAPRGSRRSQPQHF. The genes are TRBV28 and TRBJ1-5, with a possible D match to TRBD1 (5 bases). Germline assignment: CDR1 MDHEN and CDR2 SYDVKM. Between the trimmed V and J ends, which lost 2 bases and 6 bases, there was a span of 23 bases. This CDR3 spans 18 amino acids. The whole variable domain, filled in from reference TRBV28 and TRBJ1-5, reads DVKVTQSSRYLVKRTGEKVFLECVQDMDHENMFWYRQDPGLGLRLIYFSYDVKMKEKGDIPEGYSVSREKKERFSLILESASTNQTSMYLCASSLAPRGSRRSQPQHFGDGTRLSIL.